The 11 T cell receptor beta chains in this list originate from one sample, sequenced in a study of PD-1 blockade in classical Hodgkin lymphoma. This table comes from immunoSEQ multiplex PCR, and its TCRdb copy is limited to in-frame clones, with some not included. The table records under 15,000 clones, about 82% of them present only once. In every patient, relapse followed autologous stem cell transplantation, while exposure to brentuximab vedotin differed. Sequenced material: peripheral blood mononuclear cells (PBMCs), taken at baseline. Receptors were obtained from a human donor with classical Hodgkin lymphoma.

This clone was counted a single time. CDR3 loop: CASSYVTGQISGNTIYF. CDR3 DNA sequence: TGTGCCAGCAGCTACGTAACAGGGCAGATCTCTGGAAACACCATATATTTT. J is TRBJ1-3 and V is TRBV7-8; D is perhaps TRBD1 (6 bases). The CDR3 consists of 17 residues. Germline V gives CDR1 SGHVS, CDR2 FQNEAQ. V dropped 4 bases and J dropped 0 bases, with 16 bases sitting between them.

This clone was observed once. The chain recombines TRBV18 with TRBJ1-1; 7 nucleotides match TRBD1. Germline assignment: CDR1 KGHSH and CDR2 LQKENI. This CDR3 comprises 13 residues. The J segment lost 2 bases and the V segment lost 6 bases, leaving 3 bases of the junction unmatched. The CDR3 region is CASSRQGNTEAFF. In DNA, the CDR3 is TGTGCCAGCTCTCGACAGGGCAACACTGAAGCTTTCTTT. Together with reference TRBV18 and TRBJ1-1, the CDR3 gives the full variable domain: NAGVMQNPRHLVRRRGQEARLRCSPMKGHSHVYWYRQLPEEGLKFMVYLQKENIIDESGMPKERFSAEFPKEGPSILRIQQVVRGDSAAYFCASSRQGNTEAFFGQGTRLTVV.

The chain employs TRBV2 and TRBJ1-2; a possible D gene is TRBD1 (6 bases). Germline-derived CDR1 and CDR2 are SNHLY and FYNNEI. CDR3 length: 14 amino acids. Trimming cost V 0 bases and J 8 bases, with 13 bases left between them. CDR3 protein: CASSEANRVGGYTF. In DNA, the CDR3 is TGTGCCAGCAGTGAAGCGAACAGGGTTGGCGGCTACACCTTC.

The chain recombines TRBV27 with TRBJ1-4; D gene unclear. CDR3 length: 15 amino acids. CDR1 and CDR2 from the germline V gene are MNHEY and SMNVEV (reference sequence). V gave up 4 bases and J gave up 0 bases, with 9 bases separating them. In DNA form, the CDR3 reads TGTGCCAGCAGTTCCTCCATTGCAACTAATGAAAAACTGTTTTTT. Translating gives CASSSSIATNEKLFF.

This clone was seen only once. The CDR3 DNA reads as TGTGCCAGCAGCCTGAGCGGACCCGTTGAGCTGTTTTTT. As protein: CASSLSGPVELFF. This rearrangement joins TRBV14 to TRBJ2-2; TRBD2 might be the D (5 bases). V was cut by 4 bases and J by 11 bases, with 14 bases left in between. Germline V CDR1 and CDR2: SGHDN, FVKESK. This CDR3 spans 13 amino acids.

The genes are TRBV7-9 and TRBJ2-1; D is unclear. Germline V lookup: CDR1 SEHNR, CDR2 FQNEAQ (reference sequence). V was shortened by 3 bases and J by 1 base, with 4 bases between the two germline ends. This CDR3 is 13 amino acids long. The DNA of the CDR3 is TGTGCCAGCAGCTTGGAGTCCTACAATGAGCAGTTCTTC. Amino acid sequence: CASSLESYNEQFF.

This clone was detected once. The chain is built from TRBV30 and TRBJ2-2; a weak D match, TRBD2 (5 bases). Looked up from germline, CDR1 is GTSNPN and CDR2 is SVGIG (reference sequence). V was trimmed by 4 bases and J by 4 bases, leaving 16 bases between them. The CDR3 length is 15 residues. The CDR3 region is CAWKGRGKVTGELFF. The CDR3 nucleotides are TGTGCCTGGAAAGGGAGAGGGAAGGTCACCGGGGAGCTGTTTTTT.

V usage is TRBV5-1 and J usage is TRBJ2-7; 8 bases agree with TRBD2. This CDR3 has 14 amino acids. Germline CDR1 and CDR2: SGHRS and YFSETQ. V was clipped by 1 base and J by 5 bases; unmatched bases: 5. The CDR3 spells CASSLRVAGNEQYF. In DNA form, the CDR3 reads TGCGCCAGCAGCTTGAGGGTAGCGGGGAACGAGCAGTACTTC.

The chain carries TRBV10-3 and TRBJ1-1; tentative D call: TRBD1 (5 bases). Germline CDR1 and CDR2: ENHRY and SYGVKD. The CDR3 contains 14 residues. The V gene lost 4 bases and the J gene lost 1 base, with 10 bases spanning the gap. This chain's CDR3 is CAISAKTGNTEAFF. The DNA of the CDR3 is TGTGCCATCAGTGCAAAAACAGGGAACACTGAAGCTTTCTTT.

The chain carries TRBV10-3 and TRBJ2-7; no reliable D call. Germline V CDR1 and CDR2: ENHRY, SYGVKD. The CDR3 consists of 15 residues. Trimming left V 5 bases short and J 1 base short, with 15 bases between. The CDR3 region is CAISFTNIGSYEQYF. The DNA of the CDR3 is TGTGCCATCAGTTTTACAAACATAGGTTCCTACGAGCAGTACTTC.

The V gene is TRBV19, the J gene TRBJ1-1; possible D gene TRBD1, 5 bases. This CDR3 spans 14 amino acids. Germline loops: CDR1 LNHDA, CDR2 SQIVND (reference sequence). Deletions cut 4 bases from V and 6 bases from J, with 15 bases between. As DNA, the CDR3 is TGTGCCAGTAGTAGTCAGGGCGGTATTGCTGAAGCTTTCTTT. The encoded protein is CASSSQGGIAEAFF.